The 9 T cell receptor beta chains below were found in one sample sequenced in a study of blood T cells in healthy people across ages. Then a second PCR, running about 6 to 11 cycles, was carried out with a sample-barcoded 5' primer and a J-beta primer mix. Using its own MiXCR run on the 5' RACE reads, TCRdb lists one record per CDR3 protein. The repertoire includes more than 900,000 distinct CDR3 sequences, 20% to 25% of them detected once, and about 0.72% sits in the top ten. These data were also reused for a study on T cells of mothers and their children.

The sequenced sample was blood. The source is a girl under 10 years old in good health.

This clonotype showed up just a few times. V and J are TRBV19 and TRBJ1-1; 8 bases agree with TRBD1. Germline loops: CDR1 LNHDA, CDR2 SQIVND (reference sequence). CDR3 length: 14 residues. With V trimmed by 5 bases and J by 5 bases, 7 bases remained unmatched. The CDR3 DNA reads as TGTGCCAGTAGTCCTCAGGGGGCTTGGACTGAAGCTTTCTTT. Its protein product is CASSPQGAWTEAFF.

In its sample, this clonotype was seen many times. The V call is TRBV4-3, the J call TRBJ1-6; D remains ambiguous. The CDR3 consists of 15 residues. The V gene's germline CDR1 is LGHNA and CDR2 YSLEER. The V gene lost 0 bases and the J gene lost 10 bases, with 13 bases spanning the gap. This CDR3 reads CASSQDGIGSSPLHF. The CDR3 DNA reads as TGCGCCAGCAGCCAAGATGGTATTGGCAGCTCACCCCTCCACTTT.

This clonotype was observed a handful of times. The J gene is TRBJ2-3, the V gene TRBV7-9; perhaps TRBD2 as D (5 bases). Germline-derived CDR1 and CDR2 are SEHNR and FQNEAQ (reference sequence). The length of the CDR3 is 17 residues. V lost 4 bases to trimming and J lost 0 bases, with 17 bases between them. CDR3 in DNA: TGTGCCAGCAGCTCCCTTTCCGGGATTTCTAGCACAGATACGCAGTATTTT. It encodes CASSSLSGISSTDTQYF.

This clonotype has only one observation. This chain connects TRBV7-9 to TRBJ2-5; a weak D match, TRBD2 (5 bases). The germline V and J ends were trimmed by 6 bases and 1 base, with 18 bases remaining between them. The germline CDR1 and CDR2 sequences are SEHNR and FQNEAQ (reference sequence). The CDR3 runs 16 residues. CDR3 DNA sequence: TGTGCCAGCAGTTTATATGGGAGCGAACTCCAAGAGACCCAGTACTTC. Protein product: CASSLYGSELQETQYF. Using reference TRBV7-9 and TRBJ2-5 for the parts outside the CDR3, the full variable domain is DTGVSQNPRHKITKRGQNVTFRCDPISEHNRLYWYRQTLGQGPEFLTYFQNEAQLEKSRLLSDRFSAERPKGSFSTLEIQRTEQGDSAMYLCASSLYGSELQETQYFGPGTRLLVL.

This sequence joins TRBV27 and TRBJ2-7; D might be TRBD1 or TRBD2, each matching 5 bases. Trimming removed 2 bases from V and 1 base from J, with 12 bases in between. The germline gives CDR1 MNHEY, CDR2 SMNVEV (reference sequence). The CDR3 consists of 15 residues. Here the CDR3 reads CASSLALAGSYEQYF. In DNA, the CDR3 is TGTGCCAGCAGTTTAGCGCTAGCAGGGTCCTACGAGCAGTACTTC.

This clonotype was counted a few times. The J gene is TRBJ2-7, the V gene TRBV10-3; TRBD2 agrees at 8 bases. The DNA end favors TRBJ2-5, so the J call may be wrong. Germline V CDR1 and CDR2: ENHRY, SYGVKD. The CDR3 length is 15 residues. The chain's CDR3 is CATNGVAGPQETQYF. As DNA, the CDR3 is TGTGCCACCAATGGGGTAGCGGGGCCCCAAGAGACCCAGTACTTC.

Turning to this clonotype: At one boundary the junction diverges from the germline segment, which might be a read error. The CDR3: CSSSGPHETQHF. CDR3 bases: TGCAGCTCCTCGGGACCCCACGAGACCCAGCACTTC. The chain carries TRBV29-1 and TRBJ2-5; perhaps D is TRBD1 or TRBD2 (5 bases each). The CDR3 contains 12 residues. CDR1 is SQVTM, CDR2 ANQGSEA, per germline.

This clonotype was picked up a small number of times. This chain joins TRBV5-1 and TRBJ2-1, with 9 nucleotides matching TRBD2. CDR3 length equals 14 residues. Germline V gives CDR1 SGHRS, CDR2 YFSETQ. The trim removed 5 bases at V and 2 bases at J, leaving 2 bases unmatched. CDR3 amino acids: CASRRGGTYNEQFF. CDR3 nucleotide sequence: TGCGCCAGCAGGCGGGGGGGGACCTACAATGAGCAGTTCTTC.

Turning to this clonotype: The junction departs from germline at one end; a sequencing error may be responsible. CDR3 DNA sequence: TGTGCCAGCAGCCCCCCGGGGGACCCGTACTTC. Translation gives CASSPPGDPYF. The chain links TRBV7-6 to TRBJ2-1, with D possibly being TRBD2 (6 bases). This CDR3 is built from 11 residues. The germline CDR1 and CDR2 sequences are SGHVS and FNYEAQ.